The rows below give T cell receptor beta chains drawn from one sample of a study of blood T cell repertoires in COVID-19. Sequenced by immunoSEQ multiplex PCR; TCRdb stores in-frame clones only, minus some. Among 120,000 to 150,000 clones listed, around four fifths were seen once. Input material: peripheral blood. Source of these receptors: a woman aged 40 to 50 with active or convalescent COVID-19. The CDR3 runs from the conserved cysteine through the conserved F or W. The D gene is left open where the match is weak. The size of a clone is reported for some rows only, either as once, few or many, or as a class for expanded clones.

V gene,D gene,J gene,clone size,CDR3 protein,CDR3 DNA
TRBV2,TRBD2,TRBJ2-7,-,CASSGVAGSYEQYF,TGTGCCAGCAGTGGCGTAGCGGGCTCCTACGAGCAGTACTTC
TRBV6-5,-,TRBJ1-1,-,CASRGQRGTTEAFF,TGTGCCAGCAGAGGACAGAGGGGAACCACTGAAGCTTTCTTT
TRBV11-2,TRBD1,TRBJ1-4,-,CASSRGQSEKLFF,TGTGCCAGCAGCCGGGGACAGTCCGAAAAACTGTTTTTT
TRBV2,-,TRBJ1-3,-,CASSPSSSGNTIYF,TGTGCCAGCAGCCCTAGCAGCTCTGGAAACACCATATATTTT
TRBV6-5,TRBD1,TRBJ1-5,few,CASSLLEGAGQPQHF,TGTGCCAGCAGTTTACTAGAGGGGGCAGGGCAGCCCCAGCATTTT
TRBV7-9,-,TRBJ1-1,-,CASSLEQGRNTEAFF,TGTGCCAGCAGCTTAGAGCAGGGAAGGAACACTGAAGCTTTCTTT
TRBV28,-,TRBJ1-1,-,CASSSPPFGGGVLEAFF,TGTGCCAGCAGTTCCCCCCCATTCGGGGGAGGGGTGCTTGAAGCTTTCTTT
TRBV28,-,TRBJ2-2,-,CASSPLYLAGELFF,TGTGCCAGCTCCCCGCTCTATTTGGCCGGGGAGCTGTTTTTT
TRBV12-3/TRBV12-4,TRBD1,TRBJ1-4,-,CASRTGVYEKLFF,TGTGCCAGCAGAACAGGGGTATATGAAAAACTGTTTTTT
TRBV6-5,TRBD1,TRBJ1-5,-,CASSYPTGNSNQPQHF,TGTGCCAGCAGTTACCCGACAGGGAATAGCAATCAGCCCCAGCATTTT
TRBV7-2,-,TRBJ1-5,-,CASTPSRNQPQHF,TGTGCCAGCACTCCCTCGAGGAATCAGCCCCAGCATTTT
TRBV5-1,-,TRBJ2-3,once,CASSLDTFTDTQYF,TGCGCCAGCAGCCTTGACACGTTCACAGATACGCAGTATTTT
TRBV28,-,TRBJ2-7,-,CASRLSGGGSYEQYF,TGTGCCAGCAGGTTATCGGGGGGCGGGTCCTACGAGCAGTACTTC
TRBV28,-,TRBJ2-7,-,CASSLSVNEQYF,TGTGCCAGCAGTTTATCCGTTAACGAGCAGTACTTC
TRBV7-9,-,TRBJ1-4,-,CASSLVGGTNEKLFF,TGTGCCAGCAGCTTAGTAGGGGGAACTAATGAAAAACTGTTTTTT